Detailed here is one T cell receptor (beta chain). The data were obtained in a study of blood T cell repertoires in COVID-19. Turning to the study itself: The United States, Italy and Spain provided the acute and convalescent COVID-19 samples. T cells, B-cell-depleted T cells, or PBMCs provided the cDNA or gDNA that served as material.

Original analysis: By means of reference gene primer amplification, nucleated cell counts were estimated. TCRdb keeps only in-frame clones here, not all; method: immunoSEQ multiplex PCR. That table is the source of V, J and clone size, and D and trimming were worked out from the DNA. This sample has about 290,000 clones, with around 90% found just once. V was trimmed by 8 bases and J by 5 bases, leaving 11 bases between them. The CDR3 extends over 12 amino acids. The receptor was derived from a woman aged 35 to 49 who had recovered from COVID-19. Sequencing used peripheral blood. The chain couples TRBV12-3 or TRBV12-4 to TRBJ2-3; D gene ambiguous. The CDR3 is CASSTRGDTQYF. The CDR3 region has the DNA TGTGCCAGCTCTACCCGTGGAGATACGCAGTATTTT.